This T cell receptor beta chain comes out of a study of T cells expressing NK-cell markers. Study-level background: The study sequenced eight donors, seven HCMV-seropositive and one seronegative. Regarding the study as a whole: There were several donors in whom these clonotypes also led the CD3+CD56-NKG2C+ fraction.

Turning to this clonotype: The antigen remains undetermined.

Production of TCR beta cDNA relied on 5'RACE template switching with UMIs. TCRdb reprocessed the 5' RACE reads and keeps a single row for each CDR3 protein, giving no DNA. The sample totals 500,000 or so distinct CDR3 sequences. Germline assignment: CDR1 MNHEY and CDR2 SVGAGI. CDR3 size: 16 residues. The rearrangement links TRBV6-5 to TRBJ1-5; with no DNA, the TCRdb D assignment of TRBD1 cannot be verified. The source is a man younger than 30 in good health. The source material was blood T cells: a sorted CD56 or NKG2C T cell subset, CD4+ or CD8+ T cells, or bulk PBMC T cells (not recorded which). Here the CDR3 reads CASSYETGGGSQPQHF.